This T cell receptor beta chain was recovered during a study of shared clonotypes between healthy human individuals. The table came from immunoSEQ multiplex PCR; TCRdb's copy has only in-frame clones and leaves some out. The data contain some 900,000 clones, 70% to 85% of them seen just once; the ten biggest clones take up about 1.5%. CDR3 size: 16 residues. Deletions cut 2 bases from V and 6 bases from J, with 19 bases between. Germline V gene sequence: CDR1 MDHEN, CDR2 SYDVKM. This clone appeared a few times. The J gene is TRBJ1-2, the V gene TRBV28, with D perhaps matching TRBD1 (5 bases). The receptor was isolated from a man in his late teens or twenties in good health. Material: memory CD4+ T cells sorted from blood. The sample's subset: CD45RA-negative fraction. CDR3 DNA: TGTGCCAGCAGTTTACCCACCGGGACGCAGGTGGATGGCTACACCTTC. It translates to CASSLPTGTQVDGYTF.